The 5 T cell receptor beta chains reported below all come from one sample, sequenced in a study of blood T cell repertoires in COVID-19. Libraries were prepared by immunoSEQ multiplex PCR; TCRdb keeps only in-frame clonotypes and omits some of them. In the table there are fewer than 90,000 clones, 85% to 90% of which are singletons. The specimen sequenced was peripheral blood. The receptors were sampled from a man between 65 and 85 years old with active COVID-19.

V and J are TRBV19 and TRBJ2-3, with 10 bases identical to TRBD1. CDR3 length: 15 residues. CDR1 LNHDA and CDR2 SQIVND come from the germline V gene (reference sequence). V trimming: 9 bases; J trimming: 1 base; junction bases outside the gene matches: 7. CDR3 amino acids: CASRPGTGGTDTQYF. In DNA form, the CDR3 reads TGTGCCAGCCGCCCCGGGACAGGGGGCACAGATACGCAGTATTTT.

This CDR3 reads CASSFAGFEAFF. DNA for the CDR3: TGTGCCAGCAGCTTCGCGGGATTTGAAGCTTTCTTT. The V and J genes are TRBV7-2 and TRBJ1-1; D gene uncertain. Germline CDR1 is SGHTA and CDR2 is FQGNSA. The CDR3 runs to 12 residues. With 3 bases removed from V and 7 bases from J, the gap between germline ends came to 9 bases. The full variable domain, its missing parts supplied by reference TRBV7-2 and TRBJ1-1, is GAGVSQSPSNKVTEKGKDVELRCDPISGHTALYWYRQSLGQGLEFLIYFQGNSAPDKSGLPSDRFSAERTGGSVSTLTIQRTQQEDSAVYLCASSFAGFEAFFGQGTRLTVV.

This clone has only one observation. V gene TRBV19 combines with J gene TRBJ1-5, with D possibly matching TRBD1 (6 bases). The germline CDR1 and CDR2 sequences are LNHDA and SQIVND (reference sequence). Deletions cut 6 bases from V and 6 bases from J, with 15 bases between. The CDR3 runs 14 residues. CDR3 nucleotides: TGTGCCAGTAGCCCTGGGGGGGCAGTTCAGCCCCAGCATTTT. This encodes CASSPGGAVQPQHF.

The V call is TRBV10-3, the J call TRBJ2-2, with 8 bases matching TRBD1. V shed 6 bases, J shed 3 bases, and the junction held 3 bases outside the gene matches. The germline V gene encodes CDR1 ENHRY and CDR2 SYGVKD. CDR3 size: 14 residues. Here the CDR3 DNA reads TGTGCCATCAGACAGGGGGTGGACACCGGGGAGCTGTTTTTT. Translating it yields CAIRQGVDTGELFF.

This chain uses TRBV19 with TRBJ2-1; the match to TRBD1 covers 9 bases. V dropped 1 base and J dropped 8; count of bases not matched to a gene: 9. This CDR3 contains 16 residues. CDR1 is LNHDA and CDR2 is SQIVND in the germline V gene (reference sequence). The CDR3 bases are TGTGCCAGTAGTATAGCGCGGGGACAGGGTCGCCATGAGCAGTTCTTC. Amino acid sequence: CASSIARGQGRHEQFF.